This T cell receptor beta chain originates from a study of identical twins. Points on this clonotype: As yet, its antigen is unknown.

The V segment lost 4 bases and the J segment 4 bases; nucleotides outside the gene matches: 5. This CDR3 spans 15 amino acids. Germline CDR1 is SGHTA and CDR2 is FQGNSA. General observations from the study: Zero-insertion findings could be partly confounded by invariant cells (MAIT and iNKT cells). Beta out-of-frame twin sharing showed a weaker excess. Within cord blood, abundant beta clonotypes carried fewer insertions, but memory repertoires showed no such trend.

One entry per CDR3 protein, called by TCRdb with MiXCR from the 5' RACE reads. The data hold about 720,000 distinct CDR3 sequences, with about 9.4% observed a single time. All donors comprised healthy Caucasians. The same data also contributed to another study, on yellow fever vaccine responses in identical twins.

Sequencing was done on a sample of PBMCs. This clonotype originated in a woman aged 18-35 years in good health. This chain joins TRBV7-2 and TRBJ2-5; 11 bases agree with TRBD2. CDR3 bases: TGTGCCAGCAGCTCTACGACTAGCGGGGTAGAGACCCAGTACTTC. It is translated as CASSSTTSGVETQYF.